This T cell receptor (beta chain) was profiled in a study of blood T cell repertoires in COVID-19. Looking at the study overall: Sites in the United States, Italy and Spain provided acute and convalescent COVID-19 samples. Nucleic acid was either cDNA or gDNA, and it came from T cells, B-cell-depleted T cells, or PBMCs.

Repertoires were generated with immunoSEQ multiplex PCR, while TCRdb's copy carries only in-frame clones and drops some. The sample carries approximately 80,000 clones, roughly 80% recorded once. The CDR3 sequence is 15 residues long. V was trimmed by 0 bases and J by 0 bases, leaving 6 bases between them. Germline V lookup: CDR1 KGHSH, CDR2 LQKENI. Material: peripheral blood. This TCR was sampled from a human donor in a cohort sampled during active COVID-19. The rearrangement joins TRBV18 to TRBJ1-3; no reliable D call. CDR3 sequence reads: CASSPPGSSGNTIYF. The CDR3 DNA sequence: TGTGCCAGCTCACCACCCGGGAGCTCTGGAAACACCATATATTTT.